This entry lists 27 T cell receptor beta chains sequenced from one sample in a study of blood T cell repertoires in COVID-19. Repertoires were generated with immunoSEQ multiplex PCR, while TCRdb's copy carries only in-frame clones and drops some. This sample has approximately 100,000 clones; around 82% occur once, and the top ten carry around 13%. Sequences were obtained from peripheral blood. All receptors derive from a human donor in a cohort sampled during active or convalescent COVID-19.

V gene TRBV11-2 combines with J gene TRBJ1-3; D is perhaps TRBD1 (5 bases). The ends were cut back, 8 bases at V and 7 bases at J, with 15 bases in the middle. Germline CDR1 and CDR2: SGHAT and FQNNGV. The CDR3 runs to 13 residues. The CDR3 coding sequence is TGTGCCAGCCGGAGGGACTTGGGTAACACCATATATTTT. The encoded protein is CASRRDLGNTIYF.

This chain connects TRBV6-5 to TRBJ1-2; D gene ambiguous. V was shortened by 7 bases and J by 3 bases, with 12 bases between the two germline ends. The CDR3 has 13 residues. Per germline, CDR1 MNHEY and CDR2 SVGAGI. The CDR3 region is CASTPDGDYGYTF. The CDR3 region has the DNA TGTGCCAGCACTCCTGACGGAGACTATGGCTACACCTTC.

This sequence joins TRBV27 and TRBJ1-4, with 7 nucleotides matching TRBD1. The V gene's germline CDR1 is MNHEY and CDR2 SMNVEV (reference sequence). Germline trimming cut 6 bases from V and 7 bases from J; bases unmatched to any gene: 5. The CDR3 sequence is 13 residues long. As DNA, the CDR3 is TGTGCCAGCAGCAGACAGGGAGGTGAAAAACTGTTTTTT. Protein: CASSRQGGEKLFF.

The chain joins TRBV6-5 to TRBJ2-7, with D perhaps matching TRBD2 (6 bases). Germline assignment: CDR1 MNHEY and CDR2 SVGAGI. V lost 2 bases, J lost 2 bases, and 7 bases lay in between. This CDR3 is 13 amino acids long. As DNA, the CDR3 is TGTGCCAGCAGTTACGGGGGGACCTACGAGCAGTACTTC. It yields the protein CASSYGGTYEQYF.

The chain's CDR3 is CAISESDRGALGNTQYF. DNA for the CDR3: TGTGCCATCAGTGAGTCTGACAGGGGGGCCCTCGGGAATACGCAGTATTTT. V and J are TRBV10-3 and TRBJ2-3, with 9 bases matching TRBD1. V dropped 0 bases and J dropped 7; count of bases not matched to a gene: 11. CDR3 length: 17 residues. Germline CDR1 and CDR2: ENHRY and SYGVKD.

This sequence joins TRBV7-3 and TRBJ2-2; TRBD2 is a possible D gene (5 bases). V lost 5 bases and J 4 bases, leaving 14 bases between the germline ends. Germline CDR1 is SGHTA and CDR2 is FQGTGA. The CDR3 sequence is 15 residues long. CDR3 residues: CASSAGDYTTGELFF. In DNA, the CDR3 is TGTGCCAGCAGCGCCGGGGATTACACCACCGGGGAGCTGTTTTTT.

This chain uses TRBV11-3 with TRBJ2-1; TRBD2 agrees at 8 bases. The CDR3 has 17 residues. The germline V gene has CDR1 SGHNT and CDR2 YENEEA. V lost 5 bases, J lost 0 bases, and 9 bases stayed unmatched. The CDR3 bases are TGTGCCAGCAGCCCCCGGGGGGGCCTGAGCTCCTACAATGAGCAGTTCTTC. As protein: CASSPRGGLSSYNEQFF.

This chain joins TRBV19 and TRBJ1-2; D is unclear. Per the germline V gene, CDR1 is LNHDA and CDR2 is SQIVND (reference sequence). Trimming cost V 6 bases and J 6 bases, with 11 bases left between them. The CDR3 length is 12 residues. The DNA for the CDR3 is TGTGCCAGTAGGGGGAGTTTGGATGGCTACACCTTC. Protein: CASRGSLDGYTF.

The chain joins TRBV5-1 to TRBJ1-3; D not resolved. Trimming removed 1 base at V and 0 bases at J, with 8 bases between. Per the germline V gene, CDR1 is SGHRS and CDR2 is YFSETQ. The CDR3 is 15 residues long. CDR3 region: CASSLNNYSGNTIYF. Written as DNA, the CDR3 is TGCGCCAGCAGCTTGAATAACTACTCTGGAAACACCATATATTTT.

This clone has just a few counts. V usage is TRBV9 and J usage is TRBJ1-2, with unresolved D. Between the trimmed V and J ends, which lost 0 bases and 0 bases, there was a span of 6 bases. This CDR3 is built from 14 residues. Germline-derived CDR1 and CDR2 are SGDLS and YYNGEE. CDR3 loop: CASSVVTANYGYTF. CDR3 coding DNA: TGTGCCAGCAGCGTAGTCACAGCTAACTATGGCTACACCTTC.

This chain uses TRBV3-1 (or the pseudogene TRBV3-2) with TRBJ1-1, with D uncertain. Germline V gene data show CDR1 as LGHDT and CDR2 as YNNKEL (reference sequence). Trimming took 4 bases from V and 8 from J, leaving 17 bases between them. CDR3 length equals 14 residues. The CDR3 loop is CASSRRTPGVEAFF. The CDR3 DNA reads as TGTGCCAGCAGCCGAAGAACCCCCGGTGTGGAAGCTTTCTTT.

The V call is TRBV2, the J call TRBJ1-1, with 7 nucleotides matching TRBD1. Germline CDR1 and CDR2: SNHLY and FYNNEI. There are 17 residues in the CDR3. J gave up 5 bases and V 5 bases, and 17 bases lay outside the gene matches. CDR3 coding DNA: TGTGCCAGCAGTCGGGGGAGGACAGGCTTGCGAGGGACTGAAGCTTTCTTT. Translation gives CASSRGRTGLRGTEAFF.

This rearrangement joins TRBV7-9 to TRBJ2-4; D not certain. CDR3 size: 17 residues. With 5 bases removed from V and 0 bases from J, the gap between germline ends came to 17 bases. Germline V gene sequence: CDR1 SEHNR, CDR2 FQNEAQ (reference sequence). CDR3 region: CASSPSLLTLAKNIQYF. CDR3 sequence (DNA): TGTGCCAGCAGCCCATCCCTCCTAACCTTAGCCAAAAACATTCAGTACTTC.

The chain has TRBV7-3 and TRBJ2-1; D not certain. This CDR3 is 14 amino acids long. Trimming removed 0 bases at V and 7 bases at J, with 10 bases between. Germline V gives CDR1 SGHTA, CDR2 FQGTGA. The CDR3 spells CASSLTRQANEQFF. The DNA for the CDR3 is TGTGCCAGCAGCTTAACTAGGCAGGCGAATGAGCAGTTCTTC.

The rearrangement joins TRBV11-3 to TRBJ1-6, with 7 bases aligning to TRBD1. After removal of 4 bases from V and 6 bases from J, the junction contained 9 bases not matched to a gene. This CDR3 spans 16 amino acids. Germline V gene sequence: CDR1 SGHNT, CDR2 YENEEA. As DNA, the CDR3 is TGTGCCAGCAGCTCAACAGGGGAGGCTCCTAATTCACCCCTCCACTTT. Its protein is CASSSTGEAPNSPLHF.

The chain joins TRBV2 to TRBJ2-7; no firm D call. V was pared by 7 bases and J by 6 bases, with 10 bases between. CDR1 and CDR2 (germline): SNHLY, FYNNEI. The CDR3 is made up of 11 amino acids. DNA of the CDR3: TGTGCCAGCACTAAAAAGTCCGAGCAGTACTTC. This gives the protein CASTKKSEQYF.

The chain couples TRBV19 to TRBJ1-1; D unresolved. V gave up 3 bases and J gave up 4 bases, with 12 bases separating them. Per germline, CDR1 LNHDA and CDR2 SQIVND (reference sequence). The CDR3 has 14 amino acids. CDR3 residues: CASSIPYRATEAFF. The CDR3, as DNA: TGTGCCAGTAGTATCCCCTATAGAGCCACTGAAGCTTTCTTT.

This chain links TRBV18 with TRBJ1-6; D is uncertain. Germline assignment: CDR1 KGHSH and CDR2 LQKENI. This CDR3 is built from 18 residues. The germline V and J ends were trimmed by 0 bases and 8 bases, with 20 bases remaining between them. CDR3 coding DNA: TGTGCCAGCTCACCACCGGTGGGGAGGCCGGCCCATGATTCACCCCTCCACTTT. Residues: CASSPPVGRPAHDSPLHF.

The chain's CDR3 is CASSTDAPIAFF. The DNA for the CDR3 is TGTGCCAGCAGCACAGACGCACCAATAGCTTTCTTT. The chain is built from TRBV11-2 and TRBJ1-1; D gene unclear. The ends were cut back, 5 bases at V and 10 bases at J, with 14 bases in the middle. This CDR3 spans 12 amino acids. CDR1 is SGHAT, CDR2 FQNNGV, per germline.

This clone turned up a few times. The chain links TRBV4-3 to TRBJ2-3; 10 bases agree with TRBD2. The V gene end was trimmed by 4 bases and the J gene end by 0 bases; junction bases not matched to a gene: 10. Germline-derived CDR1 and CDR2 are LGHNA and YSLEER. The CDR3 spans 18 residues. The CDR3: CASSRTRVAGGSTDTQYF. The CDR3 DNA follows: TGCGCCAGCAGCCGTACTCGTGTAGCGGGGGGAAGCACAGATACGCAGTATTTT.

V gene TRBV9 combines with J gene TRBJ1-3; D may be TRBD1 (6 bases). The germline V gene encodes CDR1 SGDLS and CDR2 YYNGEE. Between the trimmed V and J ends, which lost 4 bases and 8 bases, there was a span of 22 bases. The CDR3 contains 16 residues. This CDR3 is CASSSAFWGHLDTIYF. The CDR3 DNA sequence: TGTGCCAGCAGCTCGGCGTTTTGGGGGCATTTGGACACCATATATTTT.

The chain combines TRBV19 with TRBJ1-2, with D maybe TRBD1 (5 bases). This CDR3 has 13 amino acids. V lost 5 bases, J lost 6 bases, and 13 bases lay in between. The germline V gene encodes CDR1 LNHDA and CDR2 SQIVND (reference sequence). Here the CDR3 DNA reads TGTGCCAGTAGTGTTTCGGCAGGGCATGGCTACACCTTC. This translates into CASSVSAGHGYTF.

The chain links TRBV3-1 (or the pseudogene TRBV3-2) to TRBJ1-5; D remains unclear. V gave up 3 bases and J gave up 2 bases, with 14 bases separating them. Germline CDR1 LGHDT, CDR2 YNNKEL (reference sequence). The CDR3 consists of 16 residues. CDR3 loop: CASSHGGGRRNQPQHF. In DNA form, the CDR3 reads TGTGCCAGCAGCCACGGTGGAGGGAGGCGCAATCAGCCCCAGCATTTT.

This clone was seen a single time. This chain links TRBV24-1 with TRBJ2-2; TRBD1 is a possible D gene (5 bases). The germline V and J ends were trimmed by 2 bases and 6 bases, with 15 bases remaining between them. Germline CDR1 KGHDR, CDR2 SFDVKD. CDR3 length equals 16 residues. In nucleotides, the CDR3 is TGTGCCACCAGTGATTCTCAGGGAATCGGAGCCGGGGAGCTGTTTTTT. Its translation is CATSDSQGIGAGELFF.

Concerning this clone: Other DNA sequences in this specimen translate into the identical CDR3. The chain joins TRBV29-1 to TRBJ2-5; D possibly corresponds to TRBD1 (6 bases). V was trimmed by 5 bases and J by 2 bases, leaving 9 bases between them. The CDR3 contains 12 residues. Germline lookup yields CDR1 SQVTM and CDR2 ANQGSEA. CDR3 sequence (DNA): TGCAGCGTTCGGACAGATCAAGAGACCCAGTACTTC. Encoded protein: CSVRTDQETQYF.

The V call is TRBV7-2, the J call TRBJ1-4; unclear D gene. The germline gives CDR1 SGHTA, CDR2 FQGNSA. This CDR3 has 15 amino acids. V dropped 3 bases and J dropped 8 bases, with 16 bases sitting between them. This CDR3 reads CASSFQHTQREKLFF. CDR3 DNA sequence: TGTGCCAGCAGCTTTCAGCACACCCAGCGGGAAAAACTGTTTTTT.

The rearrangement uses TRBV2 and TRBJ1-1; TRBD1 aligns across 7 bases. Trimming removed 4 bases from V and 1 base from J; junction bases left unmatched: 6. The CDR3 has 15 amino acids. Germline CDR1 and CDR2: SNHLY and FYNNEI. CDR3 sequence: CASSVRQGPNTEAFF. In DNA form, the CDR3 reads TGTGCCAGCAGTGTCAGACAGGGACCGAACACTGAAGCTTTCTTT.